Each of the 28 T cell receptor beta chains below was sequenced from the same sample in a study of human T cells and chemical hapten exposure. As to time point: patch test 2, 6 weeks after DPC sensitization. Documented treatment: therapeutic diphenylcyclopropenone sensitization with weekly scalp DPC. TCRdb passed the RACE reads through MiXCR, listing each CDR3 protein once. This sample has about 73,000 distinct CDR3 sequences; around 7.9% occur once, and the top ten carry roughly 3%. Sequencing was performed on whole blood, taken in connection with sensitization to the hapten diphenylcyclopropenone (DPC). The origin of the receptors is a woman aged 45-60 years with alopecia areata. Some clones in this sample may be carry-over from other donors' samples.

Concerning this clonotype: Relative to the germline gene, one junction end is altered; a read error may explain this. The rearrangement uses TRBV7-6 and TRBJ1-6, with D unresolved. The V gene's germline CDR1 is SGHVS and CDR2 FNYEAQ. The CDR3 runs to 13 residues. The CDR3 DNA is TGTGCCAGCAGCTCGGCTTTTGGGTCACCCCTCCGCTTT. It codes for CASSSAFGSPLRF.

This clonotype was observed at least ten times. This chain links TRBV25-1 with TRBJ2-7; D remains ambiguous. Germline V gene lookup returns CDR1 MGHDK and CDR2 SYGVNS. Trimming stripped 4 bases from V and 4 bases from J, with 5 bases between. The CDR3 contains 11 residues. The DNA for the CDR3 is TGTGCCAGCAGTGTCTTTTACGAGCAGTACTTC. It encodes CASSVFYEQYF.

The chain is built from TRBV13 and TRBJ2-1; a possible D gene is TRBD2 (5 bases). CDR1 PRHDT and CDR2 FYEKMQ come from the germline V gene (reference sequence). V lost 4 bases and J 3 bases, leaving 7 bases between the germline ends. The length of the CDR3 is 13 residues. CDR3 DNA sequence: TGTGCCAGCAGCTCCCGGGACTACAATGAGCAGTTCTTC. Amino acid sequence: CASSSRDYNEQFF.

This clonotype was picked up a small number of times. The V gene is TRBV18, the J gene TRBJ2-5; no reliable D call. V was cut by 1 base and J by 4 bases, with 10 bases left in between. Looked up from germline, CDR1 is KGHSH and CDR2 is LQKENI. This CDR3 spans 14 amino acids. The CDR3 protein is CASSPLNSGETQYF. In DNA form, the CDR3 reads TGTGCCAGCTCACCACTCAACTCGGGAGAGACCCAGTACTTC. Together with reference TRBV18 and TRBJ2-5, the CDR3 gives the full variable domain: NAGVMQNPRHLVRRRGQEARLRCSPMKGHSHVYWYRQLPEEGLKFMVYLQKENIIDESGMPKERFSAEFPKEGPSILRIQQVVRGDSAAYFCASSPLNSGETQYFGPGTRLLVL.

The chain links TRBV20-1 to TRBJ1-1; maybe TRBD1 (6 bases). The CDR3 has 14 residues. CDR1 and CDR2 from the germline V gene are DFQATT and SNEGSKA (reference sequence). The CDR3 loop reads CRCKTGRTDTEAFF. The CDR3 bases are TGCAGGTGCAAGACAGGACGAACCGACACTGAAGCTTTCTTT.

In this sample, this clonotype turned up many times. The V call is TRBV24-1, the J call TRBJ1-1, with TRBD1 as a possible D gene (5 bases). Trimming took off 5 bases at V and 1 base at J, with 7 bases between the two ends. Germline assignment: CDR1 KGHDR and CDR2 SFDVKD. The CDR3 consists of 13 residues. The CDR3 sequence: CATSGRANTEAFF. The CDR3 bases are TGTGCCACCAGTGGCAGGGCGAACACTGAAGCTTTCTTT.

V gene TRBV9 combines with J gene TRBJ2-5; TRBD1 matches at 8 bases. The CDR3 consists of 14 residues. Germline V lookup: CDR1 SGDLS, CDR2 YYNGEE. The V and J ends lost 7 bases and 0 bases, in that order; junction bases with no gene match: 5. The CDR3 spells CASGQGSHQETQYF. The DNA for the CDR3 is TGTGCCAGCGGACAGGGTTCCCACCAAGAGACCCAGTACTTC.

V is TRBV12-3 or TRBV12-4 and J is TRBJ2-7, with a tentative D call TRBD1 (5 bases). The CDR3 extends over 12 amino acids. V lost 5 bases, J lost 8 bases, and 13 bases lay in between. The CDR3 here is CASSPIGAKQYF. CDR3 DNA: TGTGCCAGCAGTCCTATAGGGGCGAAGCAGTACTTC.

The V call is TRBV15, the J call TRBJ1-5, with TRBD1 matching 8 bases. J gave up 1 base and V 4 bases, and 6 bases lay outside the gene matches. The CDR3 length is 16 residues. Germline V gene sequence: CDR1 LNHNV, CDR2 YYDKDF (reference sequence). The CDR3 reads CATSTYTGGSNQPQHF. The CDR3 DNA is TGTGCCACCAGCACTTATACAGGGGGGAGCAATCAGCCCCAGCATTTT.

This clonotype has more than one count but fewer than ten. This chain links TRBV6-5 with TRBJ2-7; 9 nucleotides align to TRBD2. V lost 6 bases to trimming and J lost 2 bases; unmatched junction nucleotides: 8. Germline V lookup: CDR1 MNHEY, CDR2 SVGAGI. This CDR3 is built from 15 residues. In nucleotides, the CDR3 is TGTGCCAGCAGATCCCTGACTAGCGGTGCCTACGAGCAGTACTTC. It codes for CASRSLTSGAYEQYF.

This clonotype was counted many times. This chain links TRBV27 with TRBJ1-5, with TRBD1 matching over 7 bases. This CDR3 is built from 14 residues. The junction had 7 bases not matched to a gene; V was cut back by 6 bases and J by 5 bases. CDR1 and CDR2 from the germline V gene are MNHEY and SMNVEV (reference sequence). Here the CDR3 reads CASRETGRDQPQHF. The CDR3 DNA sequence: TGTGCCAGCAGGGAGACAGGGAGGGATCAGCCCCAGCATTTT.

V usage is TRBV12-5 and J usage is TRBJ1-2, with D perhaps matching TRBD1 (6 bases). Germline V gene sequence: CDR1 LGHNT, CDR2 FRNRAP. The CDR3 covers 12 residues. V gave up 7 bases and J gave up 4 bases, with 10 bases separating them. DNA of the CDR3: TGTGCTAGTGCCGGAGGGGGCTATGGCTACACCTTC. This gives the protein CASAGGGYGYTF.

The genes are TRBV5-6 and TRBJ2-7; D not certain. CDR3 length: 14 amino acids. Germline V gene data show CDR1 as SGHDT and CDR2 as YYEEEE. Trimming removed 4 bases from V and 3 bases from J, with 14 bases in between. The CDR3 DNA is TGTGCCAGCAGCCGTCAGGTACTTAGCTACGAGCAGTACTTC. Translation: CASSRQVLSYEQYF.

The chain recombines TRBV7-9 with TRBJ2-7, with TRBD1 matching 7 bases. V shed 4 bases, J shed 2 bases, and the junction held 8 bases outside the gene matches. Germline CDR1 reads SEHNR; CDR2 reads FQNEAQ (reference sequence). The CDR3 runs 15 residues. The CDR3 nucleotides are TGTGCCAGCAGCTCGGCGACAGGGAACGCCTACGAGCAGTACTTC. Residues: CASSSATGNAYEQYF.

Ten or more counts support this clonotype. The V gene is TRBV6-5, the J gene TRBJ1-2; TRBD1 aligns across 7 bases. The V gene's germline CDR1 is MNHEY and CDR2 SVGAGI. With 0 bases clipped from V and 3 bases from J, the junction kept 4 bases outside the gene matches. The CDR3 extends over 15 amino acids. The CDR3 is CASSYSTGNYYGYTF. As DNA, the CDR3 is TGTGCCAGCAGTTACTCGACAGGGAACTACTATGGCTACACCTTC.

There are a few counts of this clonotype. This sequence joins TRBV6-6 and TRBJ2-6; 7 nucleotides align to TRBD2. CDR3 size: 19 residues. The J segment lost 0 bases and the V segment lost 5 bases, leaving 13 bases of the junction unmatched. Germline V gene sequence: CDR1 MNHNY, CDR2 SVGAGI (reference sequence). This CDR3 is CASSHGGGDFISGANVLTF. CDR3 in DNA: TGTGCCAGCAGTCATGGGGGGGGGGACTTTATCTCTGGGGCCAACGTCCTGACTTTC.

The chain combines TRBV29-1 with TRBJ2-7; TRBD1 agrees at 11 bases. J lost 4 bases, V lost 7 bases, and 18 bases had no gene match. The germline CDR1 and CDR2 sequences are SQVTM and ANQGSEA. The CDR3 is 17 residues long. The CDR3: CSAQDRGLGSGTYEQYF. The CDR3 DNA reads TGCAGCGCCCAGGACAGGGGGCTCGGTAGCGGTACTTACGAGCAGTACTTC.

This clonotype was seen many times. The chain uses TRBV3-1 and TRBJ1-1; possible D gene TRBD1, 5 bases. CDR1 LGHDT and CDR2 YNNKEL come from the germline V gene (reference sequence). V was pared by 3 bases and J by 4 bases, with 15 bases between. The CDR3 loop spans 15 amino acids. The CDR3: CASSQLAGTGTEAFF. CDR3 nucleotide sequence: TGTGCCAGCAGCCAGCTCGCAGGGACGGGCACTGAAGCTTTCTTT.

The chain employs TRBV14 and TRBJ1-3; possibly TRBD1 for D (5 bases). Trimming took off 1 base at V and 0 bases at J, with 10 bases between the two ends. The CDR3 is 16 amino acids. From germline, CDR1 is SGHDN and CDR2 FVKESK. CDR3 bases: TGTGCCAGCAGCCAAGGGGGCCGGCACTCTGGAAACACCATATATTTT. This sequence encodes CASSQGGRHSGNTIYF.

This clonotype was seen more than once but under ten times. CDR3 amino acids: CASSYLQTGTGELFF. CDR3 coding DNA: TGTGCCAGCAGCTACCTCCAAACGGGCACCGGGGAGCTGTTTTTT. The chain is built from TRBV5-6 and TRBJ2-2; no reliable D call. Deletions cut 3 bases from V and 4 bases from J, with 13 bases between. The length of the CDR3 is 15 residues. Germline CDR1 and CDR2: SGHDT and YYEEEE.

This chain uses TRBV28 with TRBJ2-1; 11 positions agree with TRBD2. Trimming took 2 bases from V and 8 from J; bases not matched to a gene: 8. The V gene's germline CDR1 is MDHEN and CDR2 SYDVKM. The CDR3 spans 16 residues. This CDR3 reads CASSLELAGVQDEQFF. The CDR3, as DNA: TGTGCCAGCAGTTTAGAACTAGCGGGAGTTCAGGATGAGCAGTTCTTC.

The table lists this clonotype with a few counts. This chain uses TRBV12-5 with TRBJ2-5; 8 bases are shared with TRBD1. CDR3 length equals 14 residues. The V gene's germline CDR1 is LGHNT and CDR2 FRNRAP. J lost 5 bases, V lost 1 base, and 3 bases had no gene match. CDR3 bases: TGTGCTAGTGGTTTGGGACAGGGGACGGAGACCCAGTACTTC. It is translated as CASGLGQGTETQYF.

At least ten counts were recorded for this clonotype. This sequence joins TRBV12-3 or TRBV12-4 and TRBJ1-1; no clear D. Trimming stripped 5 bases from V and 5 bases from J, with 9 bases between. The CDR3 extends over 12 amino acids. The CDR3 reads CASSIRQTEAFF. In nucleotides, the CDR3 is TGTGCCAGCAGTATAAGGCAGACTGAAGCTTTCTTT.

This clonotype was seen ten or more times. CDR3 sequence: CASSSPFTEAFF. CDR3 DNA: TGTGCCAGCAGTTCTCCCTTCACTGAAGCTTTCTTT. J is TRBJ1-1 and V is TRBV12-3 or TRBV12-4, with D unclear. The V and J ends lost 4 bases and 4 bases respectively, with 7 bases between them. The CDR3 runs to 12 residues.

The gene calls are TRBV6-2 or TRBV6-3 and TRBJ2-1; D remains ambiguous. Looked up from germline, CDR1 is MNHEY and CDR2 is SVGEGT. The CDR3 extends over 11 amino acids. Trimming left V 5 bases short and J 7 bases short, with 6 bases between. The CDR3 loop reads CASSPLNEQFF. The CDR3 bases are TGTGCCAGCAGTCCCCTTAATGAGCAGTTCTTC.

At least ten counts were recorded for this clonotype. CDR3 loop: CASQTRDGEQPQHF. The CDR3 nucleotides are TGTGCCAGTCAAACCCGGGACGGAGAGCAGCCCCAGCATTTT. The chain uses TRBV12-3 or TRBV12-4 and TRBJ1-5, with TRBD1 as a possible D gene (5 bases). This CDR3 comprises 14 residues. Trimming pared 9 bases from V and 7 bases from J, leaving 19 bases between.

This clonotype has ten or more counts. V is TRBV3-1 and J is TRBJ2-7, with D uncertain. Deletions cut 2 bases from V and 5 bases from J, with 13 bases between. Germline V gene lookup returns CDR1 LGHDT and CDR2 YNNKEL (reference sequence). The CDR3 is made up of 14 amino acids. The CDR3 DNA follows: TGTGCCAGCAGCCAATCCCCGGGCGCGGACGAGCAGTACTTC. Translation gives CASSQSPGADEQYF.

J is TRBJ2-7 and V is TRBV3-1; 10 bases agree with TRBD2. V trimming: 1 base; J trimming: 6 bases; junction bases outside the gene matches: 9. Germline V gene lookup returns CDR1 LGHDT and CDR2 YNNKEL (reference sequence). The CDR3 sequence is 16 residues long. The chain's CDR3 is CASSQVEASGSSEQYF. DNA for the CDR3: TGTGCCAGCAGCCAAGTGGAGGCTAGCGGGAGTTCCGAGCAGTACTTC.